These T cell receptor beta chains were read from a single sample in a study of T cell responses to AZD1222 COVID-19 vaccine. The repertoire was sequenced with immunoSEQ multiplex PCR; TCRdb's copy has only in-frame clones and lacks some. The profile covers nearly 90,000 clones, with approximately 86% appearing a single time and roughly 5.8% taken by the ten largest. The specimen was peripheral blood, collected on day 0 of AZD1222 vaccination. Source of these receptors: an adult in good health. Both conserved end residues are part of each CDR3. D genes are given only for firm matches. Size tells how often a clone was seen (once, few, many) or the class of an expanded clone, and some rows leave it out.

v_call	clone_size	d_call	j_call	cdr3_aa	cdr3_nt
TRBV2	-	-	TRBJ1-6	CASSTQINSPLHF	TGTGCCAGCAGTACCCAAATCAATTCACCCCTCCACTTT
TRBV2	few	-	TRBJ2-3	CASSGSYTQYF	TGTGCCAGCAGTGGTTCATATACGCAGTATTTT
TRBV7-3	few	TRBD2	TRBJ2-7	CASSLAPPSGGYEQYF	TGTGCCAGCAGCTTAGCCCCCCCTAGCGGGGGATACGAGCAGTACTTC
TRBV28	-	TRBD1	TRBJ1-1	CASITGAVNTEAFF	TGTGCCAGCATTACAGGGGCAGTGAACACTGAAGCTTTCTTT
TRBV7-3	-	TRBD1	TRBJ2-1	CASRTTGGANNEQFF	TGTGCCAGCAGGACGACAGGGGGGGCCAACAATGAGCAGTTCTTC
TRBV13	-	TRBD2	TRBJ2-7	CASSYWTSGSQYEQYF	TGTGCCAGCAGCTACTGGACTAGCGGGAGCCAGTACGAGCAGTACTTC
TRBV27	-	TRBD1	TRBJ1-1	CASSPYPTGTGVTEAFF	TGTGCCAGCAGTCCCTACCCCACCGGGACAGGGGTCACTGAAGCTTTCTTT
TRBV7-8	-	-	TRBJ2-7	CASSPTGQTYEQYF	TGTGCCAGCAGCCCGACCGGACAAACCTACGAGCAGTACTTC
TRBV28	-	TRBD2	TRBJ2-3	CASSFSRLAGDWADTQYF	TGTGCCAGCAGTTTTTCACGACTAGCGGGAGACTGGGCAGATACGCAGTATTTT
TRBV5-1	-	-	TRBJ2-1	CASSLADSAYNEQFF	TGCGCCAGCAGCTTGGCGGATAGCGCTTACAATGAGCAGTTCTTC
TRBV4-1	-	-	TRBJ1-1	CASSQDTGREAFF	TGCGCCAGCAGCCAAGACACCGGCAGGGAGGCTTTCTTT
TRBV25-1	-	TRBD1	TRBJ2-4	CASSAPRQGDIQYF	TGTGCCAGCAGTGCCCCCCGGCAGGGGGACATTCAGTACTTC
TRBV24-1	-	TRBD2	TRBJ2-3	CATSDTSGRAADTQYF	TGTGCCACCAGTGACACTAGCGGGAGGGCCGCAGATACGCAGTATTTT
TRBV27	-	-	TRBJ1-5	CASTPDGPNQPQHF	TGTGCCAGCACCCCGGACGGCCCCAATCAGCCCCAGCATTTT
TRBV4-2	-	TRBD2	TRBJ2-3	CASSQAVRGEMGTDTQYF	TGTGCCAGCAGCCAAGCGGTCCGGGGGGAGATGGGGACAGATACGCAGTATTTT
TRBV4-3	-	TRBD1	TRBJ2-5	CASSPSRDRVVETQYF	TGCGCCAGCAGCCCCTCTCGGGACAGGGTTGTCGAGACCCAGTACTTC
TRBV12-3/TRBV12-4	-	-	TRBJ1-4	CASLIYGEKLFF	TGTGCCAGCCTCATCTATGGCGAAAAACTGTTTTTT
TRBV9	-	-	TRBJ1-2	CASSERTGYGYTF	TGTGCCAGCAGCGAACGTACAGGGTATGGCTACACCTTC
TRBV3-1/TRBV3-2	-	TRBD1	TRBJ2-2	CASSLRTGSFTGELFF	TGTGCCAGCAGCCTCCGGACAGGGTCGTTCACCGGGGAGCTGTTTTTT
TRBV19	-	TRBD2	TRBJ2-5	CASSIIRGGGRETQYF	TGTGCCAGTAGTATAATTCGGGGGGGAGGCCGGGAGACCCAGTACTTC
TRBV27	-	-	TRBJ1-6	CASSNREYSPLHF	TGTGCCAGCAGTAACAGAGAGTATTCACCCCTCCACTTT
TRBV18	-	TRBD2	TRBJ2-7	CASSPLGTSGIPSSYEQYF	TGTGCCAGCTCACCTCTCGGGACTAGCGGGATCCCGAGCTCCTACGAGCAGTACTTC
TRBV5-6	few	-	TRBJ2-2	CASSPNWGFDTGELFF	TGTGCCAGCAGCCCGAATTGGGGGTTTGACACCGGGGAGCTGTTTTTT
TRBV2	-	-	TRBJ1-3	CASSAGEPASGNTIYF	TGTGCCAGCAGTGCCGGAGAACCAGCCTCTGGAAACACCATATATTTT
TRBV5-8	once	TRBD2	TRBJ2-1	CASSLTDLAGGGNEQFF	TGTGCCAGCAGCTTGACGGATCTAGCGGGAGGCGGCAATGAGCAGTTCTTC
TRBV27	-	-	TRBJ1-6	CASSFRGGEFNSPLHF	TGTGCCAGCAGTTTCCGCGGGGGGGAGTTTAATTCACCCCTCCACTTT
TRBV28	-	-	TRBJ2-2	CASTSYLTGELFF	TGTGCCAGCACCTCTTACCTGACTGGGGAGCTGTTTTTT
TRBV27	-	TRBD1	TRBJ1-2	CASSPRTGTNYGYTF	TGTGCCAGCAGTCCAAGGACAGGAACTAACTATGGCTACACCTTC
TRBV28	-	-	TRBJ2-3	CASSPPQGETQYF	TGTGCCAGCAGCCCACCCCAGGGTGAGACGCAGTATTTT
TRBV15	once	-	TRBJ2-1	CATSRDRRDEQFF	TGTGCCACCAGCAGAGATCGTCGCGATGAGCAGTTCTTC
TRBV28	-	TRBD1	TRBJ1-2	CASSLLTGVKGYGYTF	TGTGCCAGCAGTTTATTGACAGGGGTGAAGGGCTATGGCTACACCTTC
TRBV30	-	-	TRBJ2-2	CAWSVARRYTGELFF	TGTGCCTGGAGTGTAGCGAGGAGGTATACCGGGGAGCTGTTTTTT
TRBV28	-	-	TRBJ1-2	CASEQGYGYTF	TGTGCCAGCGAGCAGGGGTATGGCTACACCTTC
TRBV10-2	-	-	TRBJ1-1	CASSEAALNTEAFF	TGCGCCAGCAGTGAAGCAGCCCTGAACACTGAAGCTTTCTTT
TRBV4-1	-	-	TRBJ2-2	CASSNTGSTGELFF	TGCGCCAGCAGCAACACAGGGAGTACCGGGGAGCTGTTTTTT
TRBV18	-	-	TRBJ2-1	CASSPQGGTYNEQFF	TGTGCCAGCTCACCACAAGGGGGAACCTACAATGAGCAGTTCTTC
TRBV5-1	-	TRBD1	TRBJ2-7	CASSSGTGDGEQYF	TGCGCCAGCAGCTCCGGGACAGGGGACGGCGAGCAGTACTTC
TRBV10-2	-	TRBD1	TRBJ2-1	CASSEGQGHEQFF	TGCGCCAGCAGTGAGGGACAGGGCCATGAGCAGTTCTTC
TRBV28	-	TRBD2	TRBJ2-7	CASSLPQASGPSYEQYF	TGTGCCAGCAGTTTACCTCAGGCTAGCGGCCCGTCCTACGAGCAGTACTTC
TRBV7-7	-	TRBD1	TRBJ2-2	CASSLAPTGVGTGELFF	TGTGCTAGCAGCTTAGCCCCGACAGGGGTCGGTACCGGGGAGCTGTTTTTT
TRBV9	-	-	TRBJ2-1	CASSDTPSVLDEQFF	TGTGCCAGCAGCGACACCCCCAGCGTCCTAGATGAGCAGTTCTTC
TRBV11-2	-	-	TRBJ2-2	CASSADFGELFF	TGTGCCAGCAGCGCCGATTTCGGGGAGCTGTTTTTT
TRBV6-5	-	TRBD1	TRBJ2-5	CASSRTGKETQYF	TGTGCCAGCAGCCGGACAGGGAAAGAGACCCAGTACTTC